This TCR beta chain was retrieved from a study of cytomegalovirus exposure and HLA in healthy donors. On the study more broadly: Early released data had 80 million or so unique TCRs, all coming from HLA-typed donors.

Whole-study findings and limits: DRB1 showed the most TCR associations and HLA-C the fewest in a later analysis, as rates varied by HLA locus. In a later analysis, TCR beta V- and J-gene trimming was associated with a missense DCLRE1C variant.

A word on this clone: Its antigen is not known.

This CDR3 has 15 residues. Germline trimming cut 0 bases from V and 0 bases from J; bases unmatched to any gene: 0. The germline V gene has CDR1 MNHNY and CDR2 SVGAGI (reference sequence). Amplification used 60 Vbeta primers and 13 Jbeta primers. Using immunoSEQ multiplex PCR, the repertoire was profiled, and TCRdb retains in-frame clones only, with some absent. The listing contains some 110,000 clones. The chain joins TRBV6-6 to TRBJ2-7; TRBD1 matches 9 bases. This sequence originates from a man between 25 and 39 years old in good health and CMV-seronegative. Sequenced sample: PBMCs. CDR3 DNA: TGTGCCAGCAGTTACTCGACAGGGGGCTCCTACGAGCAGTACTTC. This codes for CASSYSTGGSYEQYF.